This T cell receptor (beta chain) stems from a study of blood T cell repertoires in COVID-19. As for the study in general: PBMCs, B-cell-depleted T cells, or T cells provided the cDNA or gDNA that made up the material.

TCRdb keeps only in-frame clones here, not all; method: immunoSEQ multiplex PCR. The sample lists 250,000 to 300,000 clones; roughly 87% were seen once. This clone was detected a few times. In germline, CDR1 is LGHDT, CDR2 YNNKEL (reference sequence). With 1 base removed from V and 5 bases from J, the gap between germline ends came to 15 bases. This CDR3 has 17 amino acids. The sequence derives from a woman aged 25 to 39 who had recovered from COVID-19. Sequencing was done on a sample of PBMCs or T cells enriched from blood (not recorded which). The J gene is TRBJ1-6, the V gene TRBV3-1 (or the pseudogene TRBV3-2); D not resolved. DNA of the CDR3: TGTGCCAGCAGCCAAGTGGCGGTATCTTCGGATAATTCACCCCTCCACTTT. Encoded protein: CASSQVAVSSDNSPLHF.